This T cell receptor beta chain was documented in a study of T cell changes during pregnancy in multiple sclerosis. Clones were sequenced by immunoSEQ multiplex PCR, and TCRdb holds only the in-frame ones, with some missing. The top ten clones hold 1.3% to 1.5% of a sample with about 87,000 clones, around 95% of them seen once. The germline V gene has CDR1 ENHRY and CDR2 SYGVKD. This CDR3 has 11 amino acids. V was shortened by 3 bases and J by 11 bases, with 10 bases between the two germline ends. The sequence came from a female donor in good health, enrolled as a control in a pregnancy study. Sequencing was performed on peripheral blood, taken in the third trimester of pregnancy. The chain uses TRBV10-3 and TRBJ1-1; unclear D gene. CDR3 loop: CAISDYEAAFF. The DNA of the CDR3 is TGTGCCATCAGTGATTATGAGGCGGCTTTCTTT.